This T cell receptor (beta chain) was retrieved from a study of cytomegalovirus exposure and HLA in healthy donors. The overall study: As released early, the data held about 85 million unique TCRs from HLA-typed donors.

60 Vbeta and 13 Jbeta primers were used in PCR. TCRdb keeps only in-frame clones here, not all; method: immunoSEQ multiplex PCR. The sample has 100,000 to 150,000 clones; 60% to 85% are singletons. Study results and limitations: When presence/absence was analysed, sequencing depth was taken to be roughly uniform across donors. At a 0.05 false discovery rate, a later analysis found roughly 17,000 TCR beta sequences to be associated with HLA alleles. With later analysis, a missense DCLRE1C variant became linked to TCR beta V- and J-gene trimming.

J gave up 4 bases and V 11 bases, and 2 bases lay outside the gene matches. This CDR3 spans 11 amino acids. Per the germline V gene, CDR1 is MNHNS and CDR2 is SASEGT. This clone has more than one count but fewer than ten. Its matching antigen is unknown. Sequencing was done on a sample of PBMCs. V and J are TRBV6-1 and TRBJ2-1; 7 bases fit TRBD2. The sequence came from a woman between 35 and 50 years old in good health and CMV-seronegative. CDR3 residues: CAGGDYNEQFF. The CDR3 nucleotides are TGTGCCGGGGGGGATTACAATGAGCAGTTCTTC.